This record looks at one T cell receptor (beta chain) sequence and its context. Its target is unknown. A read error is likely, as this CDR3 ends without the conserved phenylalanine or tryptophan. This sample is drawn from a study of cytomegalovirus exposure and HLA in healthy donors. The PCR had 60 Vbeta and 13 Jbeta primers. Method: immunoSEQ multiplex PCR; TCRdb's copy keeps in-frame clones and lacks some. The record lists about 130,000 clones, of which the ten most abundant hold approximately 1%. Study findings and constraints: Clonal expansion was found to be greater in HLA-associated TCR beta chains than in equally common others in a later analysis. Most TCR beta V segments were productive about 90% or about 30% of the time in an earlier analysis. TCR beta V- and J-gene trimming, according to a later analysis, was linked to a missense DCLRE1C variant.

The germline V gene encodes CDR1 MNHEY and CDR2 SVGAGI. V was pared by 4 bases and J by 0 bases, with 15 bases between. There are 16 residues in the CDR3. This receptor was obtained from a young man in good health and CMV-seronegative. The rearrangement links TRBV6-5 to TRBJ1-1; perhaps TRBD1 as D (6 bases). Sequenced sample: PBMCs. DNA of the CDR3: TGTGCCAGCAGTTGGCAGGGGATTGGGATGAACACTGAAGCTTTCCTT. Amino acid sequence: CASSWQGIGMNTEAFL.